This T cell receptor beta chain came from a study of patients and donors after allogeneic stem cell transplantation. V was cut by 6 bases and J by 1 base, with 12 bases left in between. Germline-derived CDR1 and CDR2 are KGHSH and LQKENI. CDR3 length: 14 residues. This clonotype occurred many times. TCRdb reprocessed the RT-PCR reads with MiXCR, giving one entry per CDR3 protein. The sample yields fewer than 13,000 distinct CDR3 sequences, about 20% seen once. The chain uses TRBV18 and TRBJ1-1; D is uncertain. This receptor was obtained from a human donor who was either an allogeneic HSCT recipient or a stem cell or donor lymphocyte infusion donor (not recorded which). It is not recorded whose cells these are; they may come from a transplant donor. Sequencing was carried out using blood, either unsorted or a sorted T cell fraction (not recorded which). The CDR3 bases are TGTGCCAGCTCCTACTTACAGAAGAACACTGAAGCTTTCTTT. Encoded protein: CASSYLQKNTEAFF.